This note documents a single TCR beta chain sequence. Clones were sequenced by immunoSEQ multiplex PCR, and TCRdb holds only the in-frame ones, with some missing. Seen here are 150,000 or so clones, about 90% observed once, and the top ten hold around 12%. This record comes from a study of control samples from healthy donors and cancer patients. Germline loops: CDR1 MNHEY, CDR2 SVGAGI. After removal of 7 bases from V and 4 bases from J, the junction contained 12 bases not matched to a gene. The CDR3 length is 15 residues. The sample consisted of blood. The V gene is TRBV6-5, the J gene TRBJ1-2; 7 bases align to TRBD1. The source of this sequence is a man aged 30 to 45 in good health. CDR3 sequence (DNA): TGTGCCAGCACCCCGGAAGGGGGCTTCGGCTATGGCTACACCTTC. Its protein product is CASTPEGGFGYGYTF.